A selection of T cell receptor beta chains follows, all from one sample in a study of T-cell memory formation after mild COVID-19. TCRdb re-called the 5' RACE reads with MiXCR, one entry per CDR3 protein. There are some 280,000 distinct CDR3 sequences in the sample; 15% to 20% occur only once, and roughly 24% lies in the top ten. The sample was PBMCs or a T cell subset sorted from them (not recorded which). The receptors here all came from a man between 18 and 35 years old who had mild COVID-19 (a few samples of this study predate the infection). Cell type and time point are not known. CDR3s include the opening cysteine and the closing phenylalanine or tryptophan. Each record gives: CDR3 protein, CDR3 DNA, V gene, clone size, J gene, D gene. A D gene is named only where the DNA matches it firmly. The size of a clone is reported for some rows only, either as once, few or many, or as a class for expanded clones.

CDR3 protein: CASSYVSLAGAENEQFF
CDR3 DNA: TGTGCCAGCAGTTACGTCTCCCTAGCGGGGGCCGAAAATGAGCAGTTCTTC
V gene: TRBV6-5
clone size: NA
J gene: TRBJ2-1
D gene: TRBD2

CDR3 protein: CASTMPRQDLTF
CDR3 DNA: TGTGCCAGTACAATGCCGCGACAGGACCTAACCTTC
V gene: TRBV19
clone size: few
J gene: TRBJ1-2
D gene: NA

CDR3 protein: CAWKKGLSTDTQYF
CDR3 DNA: TGTGCCTGGAAGAAGGGCCTAAGCACAGATACGCAGTATTTT
V gene: TRBV30
clone size: NA
J gene: TRBJ2-3
D gene: NA

CDR3 protein: CASSPRSGVTAYEQYF
CDR3 DNA: TGTGCCAGCAGCCCGCGGTCCGGGGTTACGGCCTACGAGCAGTACTTC
V gene: TRBV7-8
clone size: few
J gene: TRBJ2-7
D gene: NA

CDR3 protein: CASRPRGARDYGYTF
CDR3 DNA: TGTGCCAGCAGGCCGCGGGGGGCGCGGGACTATGGCTACACCTTC
V gene: TRBV7-9
clone size: NA
J gene: TRBJ1-2
D gene: NA

CDR3 protein: CASSQGTVNTEAFF
CDR3 DNA: TGTGCCAGCAGTCAGGGGACGGTGAACACTGAAGCTTTCTTT
V gene: TRBV28
clone size: NA
J gene: TRBJ1-1
D gene: NA

CDR3 protein: CASSFSVGYTF
CDR3 DNA: TGTGCCAGCAGTTTTAGCGTTGGCTACACCTTC
V gene: TRBV12-3/TRBV12-4
clone size: NA
J gene: TRBJ1-2
D gene: NA

CDR3 protein: CASSAWGGNYGYTF
CDR3 DNA: TGTGCCAGCAGCGCCTGGGGAGGCAACTATGGCTACACCTTC
V gene: TRBV6-5
clone size: few
J gene: TRBJ1-2
D gene: NA

CDR3 protein: CASSEAGVVETQYF
CDR3 DNA: TGTGCCAGCAGTGAGGCAGGGGTGGTAGAGACCCAGTACTTC
V gene: TRBV25-1
clone size: NA
J gene: TRBJ2-5
D gene: NA

CDR3 protein: CASSQDLQGGGQPQHF
CDR3 DNA: TGCGCCAGCAGCCAAGATTTGCAAGGGGGCGGTCAGCCCCAGCATTTT
V gene: TRBV4-3
clone size: NA
J gene: TRBJ1-5
D gene: TRBD1

CDR3 protein: CASSAGLTEAFF
CDR3 DNA: TGTGCCAGCAGTGCCGGGCTCACTGAAGCTTTCTTT
V gene: TRBV12-3/TRBV12-4
clone size: NA
J gene: TRBJ1-1
D gene: NA

CDR3 protein: CASSTRTSGLQFF
CDR3 DNA: TGTGCCAGCAGCACCCGGACTAGCGGCTTGCAGTTCTTC
V gene: TRBV7-2
clone size: few
J gene: TRBJ2-1
D gene: TRBD2

CDR3 protein: CASKSASSGANVLTF
CDR3 DNA: TGCGCCAGCAAATCGGCCTCTTCTGGGGCCAACGTCCTGACTTTC
V gene: TRBV5-1
clone size: NA
J gene: TRBJ2-6
D gene: NA

CDR3 protein: CASTRDSYNEQFF
CDR3 DNA: TGTGCCAGCACTCGGGACAGCTACAATGAGCAGTTCTTC
V gene: TRBV6-2/TRBV6-3
clone size: many
J gene: TRBJ2-1
D gene: TRBD1

CDR3 protein: CSARDPQGQGANTGELFF
CDR3 DNA: TGCAGTGCTAGAGATCCCCAAGGACAGGGGGCGAACACCGGGGAGCTGTTTTTT
V gene: TRBV20-1
clone size: NA
J gene: TRBJ2-2
D gene: TRBD1

CDR3 protein: CASSLGQGFGQPQHF
CDR3 DNA: TGTGCCAGCAGCTTAGGACAGGGTTTTGGTCAGCCCCAGCATTTT
V gene: TRBV7-8
clone size: many
J gene: TRBJ1-5
D gene: TRBD1

CDR3 protein: CASSVRRGGDSPLHF
CDR3 DNA: TGTGCCAGCAGCGTCAGAAGGGGGGGGGATTCACCCCTCCACTTT
V gene: TRBV7-6
clone size: NA
J gene: TRBJ1-6
D gene: NA

CDR3 protein: CASSLRGTTGNEQFF
CDR3 DNA: TGTGCCAGCAGCTTACGGGGGACAACCGGCAATGAGCAGTTCTTC
V gene: TRBV7-9
clone size: few
J gene: TRBJ2-1
D gene: NA

CDR3 protein: CSGRNTEAFF
CDR3 DNA: TGCAGCGGACGGAACACTGAAGCTTTCTTT
V gene: TRBV29-1
clone size: NA
J gene: TRBJ1-1
D gene: NA

CDR3 protein: CSARSGRSGLNTQYF
CDR3 DNA: TGCAGTGCTAGGTCGGGGCGGTCGGGGCTAAATACGCAGTATTTT
V gene: TRBV20-1
clone size: few
J gene: TRBJ2-3
D gene: NA

CDR3 protein: CASKKDSVVYEQYF
CDR3 DNA: TGTGCCAGCAAAAAAGACAGCGTGGTCTACGAGCAGTACTTC
V gene: TRBV2
clone size: NA
J gene: TRBJ2-7
D gene: NA

CDR3 protein: CASSPTASGGYNEQFF
CDR3 DNA: TGTGCCAGCTCACCAACAGCTAGCGGGGGTTACAATGAGCAGTTCTTC
V gene: TRBV18
clone size: NA
J gene: TRBJ2-1
D gene: TRBD2

CDR3 protein: CASSHGENTEAFF
CDR3 DNA: TGTGCCAGCAGCCACGGGGAGAACACTGAAGCTTTCTTT
V gene: TRBV7-3
clone size: few
J gene: TRBJ1-1
D gene: NA

CDR3 protein: CASSVRLATVRSSTDTQYF
CDR3 DNA: TGTGCCAGCAGTGTGAGACTAGCGACGGTACGATCTAGCACAGATACGCAGTATTTT
V gene: TRBV12-3/TRBV12-4
clone size: NA
J gene: TRBJ2-3
D gene: TRBD2

CDR3 protein: CASSGSGTGSPELFF
CDR3 DNA: TGTGCCAGCAGCGGTTCCGGGACAGGGAGCCCAGAACTGTTTTTT
V gene: TRBV11-2
clone size: NA
J gene: TRBJ1-4
D gene: TRBD1

CDR3 protein: CSAMTGQANYGYTF
CDR3 DNA: TGCAGTGCCATGACAGGACAAGCTAACTATGGCTACACCTTC
V gene: TRBV20-1
clone size: once
J gene: TRBJ1-2
D gene: NA

CDR3 protein: CATSDARAAQETQYF
CDR3 DNA: TGTGCCACCAGTGACGCCAGGGCGGCTCAAGAGACCCAGTACTTC
V gene: TRBV24-1
clone size: few
J gene: TRBJ2-5
D gene: NA

CDR3 protein: CASSLSGTSGTDTQYF
CDR3 DNA: TGTGCCAGCAGCTTATCCGGGACTAGCGGCACAGATACGCAGTATTTT
V gene: TRBV7-3
clone size: NA
J gene: TRBJ2-3
D gene: TRBD2

CDR3 protein: CSALGQETQYF
CDR3 DNA: TGCAGTGCTCTAGGTCAGGAGACCCAGTACTTC
V gene: TRBV20-1
clone size: few
J gene: TRBJ2-5
D gene: NA

CDR3 protein: CASSPSGGFSNEQFF
CDR3 DNA: TGTGCCAGCAGCCCTTCCGGGGGTTTTAGCAATGAGCAGTTCTTC
V gene: TRBV7-2
clone size: few
J gene: TRBJ2-1
D gene: NA

CDR3 protein: CASSLGHLYEQYF
CDR3 DNA: TGCGCCAGCAGCTTGGGGCATTTGTACGAGCAGTACTTC
V gene: TRBV5-1
clone size: few
J gene: TRBJ2-7
D gene: NA

CDR3 protein: CASSLDLRRGANVLTF
CDR3 DNA: TGCGCCAGCAGCTTGGATCTGCGACGCGGGGCCAACGTCCTGACTTTC
V gene: TRBV5-1
clone size: many
J gene: TRBJ2-6
D gene: NA

CDR3 protein: CASSSGLAGGPAYEQFF
CDR3 DNA: TGCGCCAGCAGCTCGGGACTAGCGGGGGGGCCTGCTTATGAGCAGTTCTTC
V gene: TRBV5-1
clone size: few
J gene: TRBJ2-1
D gene: TRBD2

CDR3 protein: CSAKDRSSGNTIYF
CDR3 DNA: TGCAGTGCCAAGGACAGGTCCTCTGGAAACACCATATATTTT
V gene: TRBV20-1
clone size: many
J gene: TRBJ1-3
D gene: TRBD1

CDR3 protein: CSAFPGQGGNEQFF
CDR3 DNA: TGCAGTGCTTTTCCGGGACAGGGGGGCAATGAGCAGTTCTTC
V gene: TRBV20-1
clone size: NA
J gene: TRBJ2-1
D gene: TRBD1

CDR3 protein: CASSLETAGPYGYTF
CDR3 DNA: TGTGCCAGCAGCTTAGAAACGGCAGGGCCCTATGGCTACACCTTC
V gene: TRBV11-2
clone size: NA
J gene: TRBJ1-2
D gene: NA

CDR3 protein: CASTPGGVYGYTF
CDR3 DNA: TGTGCCAGCACCCCCGGCGGGGTCTATGGCTACACCTTC
V gene: TRBV7-2
clone size: few
J gene: TRBJ1-2
D gene: NA

CDR3 protein: CASSLAPDTDTQYF
CDR3 DNA: TGTGCCAGCAGCTTAGCACCCGACACAGATACGCAGTATTTT
V gene: TRBV7-2
clone size: NA
J gene: TRBJ2-3
D gene: NA

CDR3 protein: CASSSSDEQYF
CDR3 DNA: TGTGCCAGCAGCTCGAGCGACGAGCAGTACTTC
V gene: TRBV7-2
clone size: few
J gene: TRBJ2-7
D gene: NA

CDR3 protein: CASSSMFGDTQYF
CDR3 DNA: TGTGCCAGCAGCTCCATGTTCGGCGATACGCAGTATTTT
V gene: TRBV7-7
clone size: few
J gene: TRBJ2-3
D gene: NA

CDR3 protein: CASSQDPQPGTEAFF
CDR3 DNA: TGCGCCAGCAGCCAAGATCCCCAGCCGGGCACTGAAGCTTTCTTT
V gene: TRBV4-1
clone size: NA
J gene: TRBJ1-1
D gene: NA

CDR3 protein: CASSGTSGDYNEQFF
CDR3 DNA: TGTGCCAGTAGTGGGACTAGCGGGGATTACAATGAGCAGTTCTTC
V gene: TRBV19
clone size: many
J gene: TRBJ2-1
D gene: TRBD2

CDR3 protein: CASSLGGEGETQYF
CDR3 DNA: TGTGCCAGCAGTTTGGGGGGCGAGGGAGAGACCCAGTACTTC
V gene: TRBV28
clone size: NA
J gene: TRBJ2-5
D gene: NA

CDR3 protein: CASSLAAQGIYGYTF
CDR3 DNA: TGTGCCAGCAGCTTAGCGGCCCAGGGGATCTATGGCTACACCTTC
V gene: TRBV7-9
clone size: NA
J gene: TRBJ1-2
D gene: NA

CDR3 protein: CASSGRLAGTYEQYF
CDR3 DNA: TGTGCCAGCAGTGGCAGGCTAGCGGGGACCTACGAGCAGTACTTC
V gene: TRBV7-9
clone size: NA
J gene: TRBJ2-7
D gene: TRBD2

CDR3 protein: CASTDPGTGAGELFF
CDR3 DNA: TGTGCCAGCACCGACCCGGGGACAGGGGCCGGGGAGCTGTTTTTT
V gene: TRBV6-6
clone size: NA
J gene: TRBJ2-2
D gene: TRBD1

CDR3 protein: CASSDPGQGVLF
CDR3 DNA: TGTGCCAGCAGTGACCCGGGACAGGGTGTCCTTTTT
V gene: TRBV6-1
clone size: NA
J gene: TRBJ1-1
D gene: TRBD1

CDR3 protein: CASSAARGAESGANVLTF
CDR3 DNA: TGTGCCAGCAGCGCCGCCCGGGGGGCTGAATCTGGGGCCAACGTCCTGACTTTC
V gene: TRBV9
clone size: NA
J gene: TRBJ2-6
D gene: NA

CDR3 protein: CASSSSVGGIIRGTEAFF
CDR3 DNA: TGTGCCAGCAGCTCCTCGGTAGGGGGAATAATTCGTGGCACTGAAGCTTTCTTT
V gene: TRBV7-9
clone size: many
J gene: TRBJ1-1
D gene: NA

CDR3 protein: CASSFRLADTQYF
CDR3 DNA: TGTGCCAGCAGTTTCAGACTAGCAGATACGCAGTATTTT
V gene: TRBV12-3/TRBV12-4
clone size: few
J gene: TRBJ2-3
D gene: NA

CDR3 protein: CASSEFEGQGGWGTGELFF
CDR3 DNA: TGTGCCAGCAGTGAATTTGAAGGACAGGGAGGCTGGGGCACCGGGGAGCTGTTTTTT
V gene: TRBV6-1
clone size: few
J gene: TRBJ2-2
D gene: TRBD1

CDR3 protein: CASSQEGTGGFYGYTF
CDR3 DNA: TGTGCCAGCAGCCAAGAAGGAACAGGGGGATTCTATGGCTACACCTTC
V gene: TRBV3-1
clone size: NA
J gene: TRBJ1-2
D gene: TRBD1

CDR3 protein: CSARDSNQPQHF
CDR3 DNA: TGCAGTGCTAGGGACAGCAATCAGCCCCAGCATTTT
V gene: TRBV20-1
clone size: few
J gene: TRBJ1-5
D gene: NA

CDR3 protein: CASSGRDAGELFF
CDR3 DNA: TGTGCCAGCAGCGGCAGGGATGCCGGGGAGCTGTTTTTT
V gene: TRBV5-4
clone size: NA
J gene: TRBJ2-2
D gene: NA

CDR3 protein: CASSLQDSTGELFF
CDR3 DNA: TGTGCCAGCTCACTACAGGATAGCACCGGGGAGCTGTTTTTT
V gene: TRBV18
clone size: NA
J gene: TRBJ2-2
D gene: NA

CDR3 protein: CSVGEQPQHF
CDR3 DNA: TGCAGTGTGGGGGAACAGCCCCAGCATTTT
V gene: TRBV20-1
clone size: NA
J gene: TRBJ1-5
D gene: NA

CDR3 protein: CASSIPLWGGHTDTQYF
CDR3 DNA: TGTGCCAGCAGTATCCCCTTGTGGGGGGGCCACACAGATACGCAGTATTTT
V gene: TRBV12-3/TRBV12-4
clone size: NA
J gene: TRBJ2-3
D gene: NA

CDR3 protein: CASVLASGGVEAFF
CDR3 DNA: TGTGCCAGCGTCTTGGCCTCGGGGGGGGTTGAAGCTTTCTTT
V gene: TRBV7-6
clone size: NA
J gene: TRBJ1-1
D gene: NA